The clone carrying this TCR beta chain has ten or more counts. An end of the junction differs from the germline gene, which may be a read error. Time point reported: newly diagnosed GD, antithyroid drugs for less than 3 months. After RNA was extracted from PBMCs, the TCR library was made from it. The sample originates from a study of regulatory T cells in long-lasting Graves disease. Researchers made TCR beta libraries by using iRepertoire HTBI primers and running Arm-PCR on CDR3 regions. MiXCR, applied by TCRdb to the multiplex PCR reads, yields one record per CDR3 protein. The data hold roughly 420,000 distinct CDR3 sequences, with about a sixth observed a single time. Germline V lookup: CDR1 SGHRS, CDR2 YFSETQ. The CDR3 runs to 15 residues. This sample was shared with a second study, whose subject was T cells in Graves' hyperthyroidism and ophthalmopathy.

This chain joins TRBV5-1 and TRBJ1-2; TRBD1 is a possible D gene (5 bases). Here the sequenced sample was peripheral blood mononuclear cells (PBMCs), taken at new diagnosis, from a patient treated with antithyroid drugs. The receptor comes from a woman aged 25 to 39 with Graves disease. In DNA form, the CDR3 reads TGTGCCAGCAGCTTGGGGCAGGGTGGATCGTTAGGCTACACCTTC. The encoded protein is CASSLGQGGSLGYTF.